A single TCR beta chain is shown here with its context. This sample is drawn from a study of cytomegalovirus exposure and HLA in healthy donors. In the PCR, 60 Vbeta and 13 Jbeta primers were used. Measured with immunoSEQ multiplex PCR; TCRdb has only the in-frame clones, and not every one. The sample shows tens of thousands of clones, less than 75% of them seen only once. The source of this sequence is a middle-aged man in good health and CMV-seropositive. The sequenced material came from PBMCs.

This CDR3 reads CATGHHYEQYF. For the CDR3, the DNA is TGTGCCACGGGACACCACTACGAGCAGTACTTC. The V gene is TRBV6-5, the J gene TRBJ2-7; D perhaps matches TRBD1 (6 bases). This CDR3 contains 11 residues. Germline CDR1 MNHEY, CDR2 SVGAGI. Trimming cost V 10 bases and J 3 bases, with 10 bases left between them.